The 14 T cell receptor beta chains reported below all come from one sample, sequenced in a study of T cells in Graves' hyperthyroidism and ophthalmopathy. The investigators amplified TCR beta CDR3 regions from RNA transcripts. The primer set for the first-round RT-PCR of the TCR CDR3 was HTBI. MiXCR was run by TCRdb on the multiplex PCR reads, yielding one entry per CDR3 protein. Here the sample spans around 690,000 distinct CDR3 sequences, roughly 17% being singletons. Sample: blood. These receptors were taken from a man in his forties or fifties with Graves' hyperthyroidism.

At least ten counts were recorded for this clonotype. The V gene is TRBV30, the J gene TRBJ2-5; 14 bases align to TRBD2. CDR3 length equals 16 residues. V was pared by 5 bases and J by 4 bases, with 9 bases of the junction left unmatched. Germline assignment: CDR1 GTSNPN and CDR2 SVGIG (reference sequence). In nucleotides, the CDR3 is TGTGCCTGGGGCTTTGGGACTAGCGGGAGAAGAGAGACCCAGTACTTC. Its translation is CAWGFGTSGRRETQYF. Drawing the rest from reference TRBV30 and TRBJ2-5, the complete variable domain is SQTIHQWPATLVQPVGSPLSLECTVEGTSNPNLYWYRQAAGRGLQLLFYSVGIGQISSEVPQNLSASRPQDRQFILSSKKLLLSDSGFYLCAWGFGTSGRRETQYFGPGTRLLVL.

J is TRBJ1-1 and V is TRBV7-2; D is ambiguous. The germline CDR1 and CDR2 sequences are SGHTA and FQGNSA. This CDR3 is built from 15 residues. V was trimmed by 2 bases and J by 1 base, leaving 11 bases between them. The CDR3 loop reads CASSLLTPPNTEAFF. The DNA of the CDR3 is TGTGCCAGCAGCTTACTTACGCCCCCGAACACTGAAGCTTTCTTT.

This clonotype showed up many times. This chain uses TRBV12-3 or TRBV12-4 with TRBJ2-1, with 8 bases lining up with TRBD1. Trimming cost V 5 bases and J 0 bases; bases outside gene matches: 6. The CDR3 has 16 residues. The CDR3, as DNA: TGTGCCAGCAGTACGAACAGGGGGAGCTCCTACAATGAGCAGTTCTTC. As protein: CASSTNRGSSYNEQFF.

This clonotype was picked up many times. The V gene is TRBV27, the J gene TRBJ2-1, with D tentatively TRBD1 or TRBD2 (5 bases each). The V end lost 0 bases, the J end lost 8 bases, and 17 bases lay between the germline ends. Germline V gives CDR1 MNHEY, CDR2 SMNVEV (reference sequence). The CDR3 is 16 residues long. CDR3 nucleotides: TGTGCCAGCAGTTTATCGATTGGGGACGAAGATTATGAGCAGTTCTTC. This codes for CASSLSIGDEDYEQFF.

There are many counts of this clonotype. J is TRBJ1-6 and V is TRBV11-2, with no clear D. The CDR3 is 14 residues long. Germline V CDR1 and CDR2: SGHAT, FQNNGV. V gave up 0 bases and J gave up 10 bases, with 10 bases separating them. Here the CDR3 reads CASSLDPLDSPLHF. In nucleotides, the CDR3 is TGTGCCAGCAGCTTAGATCCACTAGACTCACCCCTCCACTTT. Full variable domain (missing parts from reference TRBV11-2 and TRBJ1-6): EAGVAQSPRYKIIEKRQSVAFWCNPISGHATLYWYQQILGQGPKLLIQFQNNGVVDDSQLPKDRFSAERLKGVDSTLKIQPAKLEDSAVYLCASSLDPLDSPLHFGNGTRLTVT.

This clonotype was seen ten or more times. The chain has TRBV20-1 and TRBJ2-1, with 11 positions matching TRBD2. After removal of 3 bases from V and 4 bases from J, the junction contained 11 bases not matched to a gene. CDR1 and CDR2 (germline): DFQATT, SNEGSKA (reference sequence). This CDR3 has 17 residues. The DNA of the CDR3 is TGCAGTGCTAGGGCGCGAGCGACTAGCGGGACATACAATGAGCAGTTCTTC. Protein: CSARARATSGTYNEQFF.

This clonotype was observed a handful of times. A read error may explain this, as a much larger clone is one base away. The V call is TRBV30, the J call TRBJ1-1; D remains ambiguous. CDR1 GTSNPN and CDR2 SVGIG come from the germline V gene (reference sequence). The CDR3 runs 10 residues. CDR3 sequence: CAWENSEAFF. The CDR3, as DNA: TGTGCCTGGGAGAACTCTGAAGCTTTCTTT. Full variable domain (remainder filled in from reference TRBV30 and TRBJ1-1): SQTIHQWPATLVQPVGSPLSLECTVEGTSNPNLYWYRQAAGRGLQLLFYSVGIGQISSEVPQNLSASRPQDRQFILSSKKLLLSDSGFYLCAWENSEAFFGQGTRLTVV.

The chain has TRBV6-1 and TRBJ2-3; 9 nucleotides line up with TRBD2. CDR3 size: 16 residues. The germline V gene encodes CDR1 MNHNS and CDR2 SASEGT. V lost 7 bases, J lost 2 bases, and 10 bases stayed unmatched. The CDR3 DNA follows: TGTGCCAGCACCGAACCACTAGCGGGTTCCACAGATACGCAGTATTTT. Translated, it gives CASTEPLAGSTDTQYF.

This clonotype was seen at least ten times. V usage is TRBV12-3 or TRBV12-4 and J usage is TRBJ1-1; D is ambiguous. Trimming shortened V by 3 bases and J by 0 bases, and 11 bases separated the two germline ends. The CDR3 has 15 amino acids. In DNA, the CDR3 is TGTGCCAGCAGTTTCCAAGCGACAATGAACACTGAAGCTTTCTTT. It is translated as CASSFQATMNTEAFF.

In this sample, this clonotype turned up many times. The chain has TRBV5-1 and TRBJ1-1; TRBD1 might be the D (5 bases). In germline, CDR1 is SGHRS, CDR2 YFSETQ. Trimming stripped 1 base from V and 1 base from J, with 14 bases between. CDR3 size: 16 residues. CDR3 in DNA: TGCGCCAGCAGCTTGCTACAGGCAGTATCGAACACTGAAGCTTTCTTT. Encoded protein: CASSLLQAVSNTEAFF. The whole variable domain, remainder taken from reference TRBV5-1 and TRBJ1-1, is KAGVTQTPRYLIKTRGQQVTLSCSPISGHRSVSWYQQTPGQGLQFLFEYFSETQRNKGNFPGRFSGRQFSNSRSEMNVSTLELGDSALYLCASSLLQAVSNTEAFFGQGTRLTVV.

This clonotype was counted at least ten times. The chain links TRBV6-1 to TRBJ2-7; D is perhaps TRBD1 or TRBD2 (5 bases each). Trimming removed 5 bases at V and 3 bases at J, with 17 bases between. The CDR3 consists of 15 residues. Germline CDR1 is MNHNS and CDR2 is SASEGT. The CDR3 spells CASSYIGDPRYEQYF. Here the CDR3 DNA reads TGTGCCAGCAGTTACATCGGGGACCCCCGCTACGAGCAGTACTTC.

This clonotype was recorded at least ten times. The chain employs TRBV30 and TRBJ1-1, with D possibly being TRBD1 (5 bases). CDR3 length: 14 amino acids. The V end was cut by 3 bases, the J end by 1 base, with 12 bases between. Germline CDR1 reads GTSNPN; CDR2 reads SVGIG (reference sequence). CDR3 sequence reads: CAWRWQGRNTEAFF. Written as DNA, the CDR3 is TGTGCCTGGAGGTGGCAGGGTAGGAACACTGAAGCTTTCTTT. The variable domain in full, with the rest retrieved from reference TRBV30 and TRBJ1-1, is SQTIHQWPATLVQPVGSPLSLECTVEGTSNPNLYWYRQAAGRGLQLLFYSVGIGQISSEVPQNLSASRPQDRQFILSSKKLLLSDSGFYLCAWRWQGRNTEAFFGQGTRLTVV.

This clonotype was observed at least ten times. V usage is TRBV2 and J usage is TRBJ1-1, with unresolved D. Trimming pared 7 bases from V and 0 bases from J, leaving 9 bases between. CDR3 length equals 13 residues. CDR1 and CDR2 from the germline V gene are SNHLY and FYNNEI. CDR3 region: CASTEIMNTEAFF. The CDR3 bases are TGTGCCAGCACGGAGATCATGAACACTGAAGCTTTCTTT.

This clonotype has just a few counts. The gene calls are TRBV19 and TRBJ2-6; D is perhaps TRBD2 (5 bases). The CDR3 consists of 15 residues. Germline CDR1 reads LNHDA; CDR2 reads SQIVND (reference sequence). Trimming shortened V by 3 bases and J by 3 bases, and 9 bases separated the two germline ends. DNA of the CDR3: TGTGCCAGTAGTATGATCCGGGGTGGGGCCAACGTCCTGACTTTC. Protein sequence: CASSMIRGGANVLTF.